The 13 T cell receptor beta chains listed next were all sequenced from one sample in a study of CD8 T cells in ankylosing spondylitis. TCRdb reprocessed the 5' RACE reads via MiXCR and lists one record per CDR3 protein. The table lists 350,000 to 400,000 distinct CDR3 sequences, 20% to 25% of them singletons. Sequencing was done on a sample of blood, either unsorted or a sorted T cell fraction (not recorded which). Source of these receptors: a male donor with ankylosing spondylitis or in good health (not recorded which).

This clonotype was detected only a few times. V usage is TRBV4-2 and J usage is TRBJ2-3, with 10 bases aligning to TRBD1. Germline V gene lookup returns CDR1 LGHNA and CDR2 YNFKEQ. The CDR3 covers 16 residues. Trimming at V came to 1 base and at J to 4 bases, leaving 5 bases not matched to a gene. This chain's CDR3 is CASSQGGQGEADTQYF. In DNA form, the CDR3 reads TGTGCCAGCAGCCAAGGTGGACAGGGGGAGGCAGATACGCAGTATTTT.

This clonotype was counted between two and nine times. This chain connects TRBV7-9 to TRBJ2-7, with a possible D match to TRBD2 (5 bases). This CDR3 is 12 amino acids long. The germline CDR1 and CDR2 sequences are SEHNR and FQNEAQ (reference sequence). The V gene lost 5 bases and the J gene lost 7 bases, with 12 bases spanning the gap. DNA of the CDR3: TGTGCCAGCAGCAAACGTAGCGAGGAGCAGTACTTC. Protein: CASSKRSEEQYF.

Note on this clonotype: Mismatch with germline at one junction end may stem from a read error. V usage is TRBV20-1 and J usage is TRBJ2-3, with 16 positions matching TRBD2. CDR1 and CDR2 from the germline V gene are DFQATT and SNEGSKA (reference sequence). The CDR3 covers 16 residues. Here the CDR3 DNA reads TGCAGTGCCAGAGGGACTAGCGGGGGGGCCCCAGATACGCAGTATTTT. Translation: CSARGTSGGAPDTQYF.

This clonotype was detected only a few times. This chain uses TRBV10-3 with TRBJ2-1; 7 nucleotides align to TRBD2. V shed 3 bases and J 3 bases; nucleotides not matched to a gene: 2. CDR3 length: 14 amino acids. Germline-derived CDR1 and CDR2 are ENHRY and SYGVKD. The CDR3 nucleotides are TGTGCCATCAGTGACTGGACTAGCTACAATGAGCAGTTCTTC. It yields the protein CAISDWTSYNEQFF.

This clonotype has just a few counts. The V call is TRBV12-3 or TRBV12-4, the J call TRBJ2-3; D not certain. The CDR3 has 12 amino acids. Trimming cost V 3 bases and J 6 bases, with 7 bases left between them. CDR3 loop: CASSFFLDTQYF. DNA of the CDR3: TGTGCCAGCAGTTTTTTCCTGGATACGCAGTATTTT.

The chain is built from TRBV4-2 and TRBJ2-4, with a possible D match to TRBD1 (6 bases). In germline, CDR1 is LGHNA, CDR2 YNFKEQ. The CDR3 totals 16 residues. V was clipped by 3 bases and J by 2 bases, with 14 bases between them. The CDR3 spells CASSHTQQGTKNIQYF. The CDR3 bases are TGTGCCAGCAGCCACACGCAACAGGGCACCAAAAACATTCAGTACTTC.

This chain links TRBV12-3 or TRBV12-4 with TRBJ2-3; a possible D gene is TRBD1 (6 bases). This CDR3 has 15 residues. Trimming removed 3 bases at V and 2 bases at J, with 12 bases between. For the CDR3, the DNA is TGTGCCAGCAGTTTTTTCAGGGGTACCACAGATACGCAGTATTTT. It translates to CASSFFRGTTDTQYF.

This clonotype occurred a few times. The chain employs TRBV2 and TRBJ2-7, with D possibly matching TRBD1 (5 bases). The CDR3 is 14 residues long. The germline CDR1 and CDR2 sequences are SNHLY and FYNNEI. V lost 10 bases to trimming and J lost 0 bases, with 16 bases between them. CDR3 amino acids: CAIRSRGSSYEQYF. The CDR3 nucleotides are TGTGCCATCCGGAGTAGGGGAAGCTCCTACGAGCAGTACTTC. The full variable domain, its missing parts supplied by reference TRBV2 and TRBJ2-7, is EPEVTQTPSHQVTQMGQEVILRCVPISNHLYFYWYRQILGQKVEFLVSFYNNEISEKSEIFDDQFSVERPDGSNFTLKIRSTKLEDSAMYFCAIRSRGSSYEQYFGPGTRLTVT.

The chain has TRBV5-1 and TRBJ2-7; TRBD1 aligns across 7 bases. The CDR3 is 13 amino acids. CDR1 is SGHRS and CDR2 is YFSETQ in the germline V gene. With V trimmed by 8 bases and J by 3 bases, 8 bases remained unmatched. CDR3 amino acids: CASGTAVSYEQYF. In nucleotides, the CDR3 is TGCGCCAGTGGGACAGCAGTAAGCTACGAGCAGTACTTC.

In this sample, this clonotype turned up a few times. J is TRBJ2-1 and V is TRBV29-1; 9 nucleotides align to TRBD2. V trimming: 3 bases; J trimming: 6 bases; junction bases outside the gene matches: 12. The CDR3 is 16 amino acids. Per germline, CDR1 SQVTM and CDR2 ANQGSEA. The CDR3 here is CSVEGGGGLRGNEQFF. The CDR3, as DNA: TGCAGCGTTGAGGGCGGGGGGGGCCTTCGAGGCAATGAGCAGTTCTTC.

This clonotype was counted at least ten times. DNA of the CDR3: TGTGCCAGCAGTACCGGGACAGGGGGCGCAGATGAGCAGTTCTTC. It encodes CASSTGTGGADEQFF. The chain has TRBV12-3 or TRBV12-4 and TRBJ2-1; TRBD1 matches at 12 bases. This CDR3 contains 15 residues. V was pared by 5 bases and J by 8 bases, with 7 bases of the junction left unmatched.

The V and J genes are TRBV28 and TRBJ2-1; possible D gene TRBD1, 6 bases. Deletions cut 3 bases from V and 7 bases from J, with 22 bases between. This CDR3 has 17 amino acids. Per the germline V gene, CDR1 is MDHEN and CDR2 is SYDVKM. The CDR3 spells CASSLPLMTGGENEQFF. The CDR3, as DNA: TGTGCCAGCAGTTTGCCCCTAATGACTGGGGGCGAGAATGAGCAGTTCTTC.

This clonotype was observed a handful of times. The rearrangement links TRBV7-8 to TRBJ2-5; tentatively, D is TRBD1 (5 bases). V was trimmed by 7 bases and J by 0 bases, leaving 21 bases between them. The CDR3 has 17 amino acids. The V gene's germline CDR1 is SGHVS and CDR2 FQNEAQ. CDR3 residues: CASTNGEGAPYQETQYF. The CDR3 DNA is TGTGCCAGCACCAATGGGGAAGGGGCCCCGTACCAAGAGACCCAGTACTTC.